What follows are 6 T cell receptor beta chains derived from one specimen sequenced in a study of T cell changes during pregnancy in multiple sclerosis. Some clones are missing from TCRdb's copy, which holds only in-frame ones; the method was immunoSEQ multiplex PCR. Of about 64,000 clones in the sample, roughly 90% were seen once. Sample: peripheral blood, taken in the second trimester of pregnancy. The receptor set was obtained from a female donor with multiple sclerosis, enrolled in a pregnancy study.

The CDR3 bases are TGTGCCAGCAGTTTATGGACAGGGCAAGAGACCCAGTACTTC. This gives the protein CASSLWTGQETQYF. The chain uses TRBV28 and TRBJ2-5; the match to TRBD1 covers 7 bases. With V trimmed by 0 bases and J by 2 bases, 0 bases remained unmatched. Germline assignment: CDR1 MDHEN and CDR2 SYDVKM. The CDR3 is 14 amino acids. The full variable domain, completed using reference TRBV28 and TRBJ2-5, is DVKVTQSSRYLVKRTGEKVFLECVQDMDHENMFWYRQDPGLGLRLIYFSYDVKMKEKGDIPEGYSVSREKKERFSLILESASTNQTSMYLCASSLWTGQETQYFGPGTRLLVL.

The V gene is TRBV28, the J gene TRBJ2-4; TRBD1 matches at 7 bases. The J segment lost 0 bases and the V segment lost 4 bases, leaving 3 bases of the junction unmatched. Germline V gives CDR1 MDHEN, CDR2 SYDVKM. The CDR3 extends over 15 amino acids. The CDR3 reads CASSSTGVAKNIQYF. The CDR3, as DNA: TGTGCCAGCAGTTCAACAGGGGTAGCCAAAAACATTCAGTACTTC.

A single count supports this clone. V gene TRBV5-1 combines with J gene TRBJ1-4, with TRBD1 matching over 8 bases. The trim removed 2 bases at V and 3 bases at J, leaving 18 bases unmatched. CDR3 length equals 20 residues. Looked up from germline, CDR1 is SGHRS and CDR2 is YFSETQ. CDR3 DNA sequence: TGCGCCAGCAGCTTAGCTTTGCGTCCAGGGGGCCCCGCAGCTAATGAAAAACTGTTTTTT. Translating gives CASSLALRPGGPAANEKLFF.

This chain links TRBV9 with TRBJ2-3; possibly TRBD1 for D (5 bases). Trimming removed 3 bases from V and 6 bases from J, with 17 bases in between. CDR1 and CDR2 from the germline V gene are SGDLS and YYNGEE. CDR3 size: 15 residues. CDR3 in DNA: TGTGCCAGCAGCGGCATCAGGGCCTCGGGCGATACGCAGTATTTT. This encodes CASSGIRASGDTQYF.

CDR3 in amino acids: CASSQEGTGADEQYF. CDR3 in DNA: TGCGCCAGCAGCCAAGAGGGGACAGGGGCAGACGAGCAGTACTTC. This chain joins TRBV4-1 and TRBJ2-7; 10 bases fit TRBD1. The trim removed 0 bases at V and 5 bases at J, leaving 4 bases unmatched. This CDR3 contains 15 residues. Germline assignment: CDR1 MGHRA and CDR2 YSYEKL.

The J gene is TRBJ1-2, the V gene TRBV27, with TRBD1 matching 11 bases. The CDR3 totals 16 residues. V dropped 2 bases and J dropped 6; count of bases not matched to a gene: 8. Germline V gene data show CDR1 as MNHEY and CDR2 as SMNVEV (reference sequence). CDR3: CASSLIRTGGMHGYTF. CDR3 coding DNA: TGTGCCAGCAGTTTAATCCGGACAGGGGGCATGCATGGCTACACCTTC.